A single TCR beta chain is shown here with its context. Its antigen is currently unknown. Treatment defined: around 19 received Ad26.COV2.S at low or high dose, single or two shots; 5 received placebo; per-sample allocation not given. It was on day 63 after the first vaccine or placebo injection that samples were taken. Boston hosted the donor, who was an adult aged 18-55 years. This entry is derived from a study of Ad26.COV2.S vaccination and SARS-CoV-2 variants. Looking at the study overall: A COV1001 Ad26.COV2.S trial-arm participant provided the sample.

Method: immunoSEQ multiplex PCR; TCRdb's copy keeps in-frame clones and lacks some. The sample consists of roughly 460,000 clones, 70% to 90% of them appearing once. Study outcomes and limitations: Vaccine recipients and placebo recipients showed similar non-spike TCR breadth. Researchers cautioned that TCR breadth and depth analyses may have underestimated total T cell responses.

This CDR3 comprises 16 residues. V was pared by 1 base and J by 2 bases, with 14 bases between. The germline V gene encodes CDR1 SGHNT and CDR2 YYREEE (reference sequence). The chain recombines TRBV5-4 with TRBJ2-3; TRBD2 might be the D (5 bases). The receptor's source is a person between 18 and 59 years old who received the Ad26.COV2.S COVID-19 vaccine or a placebo. The sequencing used peripheral blood, collected in a trial of Ad26.COV2.S vaccine versus placebo. The CDR3 DNA reads as TGTGCCAGCAGCTTGAAACTAGGGTCCCTCACAGATACGCAGTATTTT. It translates to CASSLKLGSLTDTQYF.